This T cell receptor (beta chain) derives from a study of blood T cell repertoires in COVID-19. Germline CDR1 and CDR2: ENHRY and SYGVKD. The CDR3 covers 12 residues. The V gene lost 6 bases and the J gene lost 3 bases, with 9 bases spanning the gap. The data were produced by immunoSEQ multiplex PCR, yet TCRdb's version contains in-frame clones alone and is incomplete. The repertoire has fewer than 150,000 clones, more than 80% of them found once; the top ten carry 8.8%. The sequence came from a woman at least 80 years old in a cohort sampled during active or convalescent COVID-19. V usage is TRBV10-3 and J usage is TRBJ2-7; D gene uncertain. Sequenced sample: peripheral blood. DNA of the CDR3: TGTGCCATCAGAGACGGAGACTACGAGCAGTACTTC. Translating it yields CAIRDGDYEQYF.